This T cell receptor beta chain was recovered during a study of regulatory T cells in long-lasting Graves disease. This clonotype appeared a few times. Construction of the TCR beta libraries employed iRepertoire HTBI primers in conjunction with Arm-PCR of CDR3 regions. TCRdb reanalysed the multiplex PCR reads using MiXCR and keeps one entry per CDR3 protein. The data show 400,000 to 500,000 distinct CDR3 sequences, roughly 20% seen once. As for time point: persistent/refractory GD, antithyroid drugs over 5 years with positive TRAb. RNA from PBMCs was the source of the TCR library. V shed 0 bases and J shed 6 bases, with 12 bases lying between them. Per germline, CDR1 SGHRS and CDR2 YFSETQ. CDR3 length equals 15 residues.

The chain carries TRBV5-1 and TRBJ1-4; a possible D gene is TRBD1 (6 bases). The sequence was obtained from a female donor with Graves disease. Sequencing used peripheral blood mononuclear cells (PBMCs), obtained when the disease was refractory, from a patient treated with antithyroid drugs. CDR3 sequence: CASSLGGRRDEKLFF. The CDR3 DNA reads TGCGCCAGCAGCTTGGGGGGGCGCCGGGATGAAAAACTGTTTTTT.